This paragraph reports one T cell receptor beta chain. This record belongs to a study of cytotoxic CD8 clonotypes in ibrutinib-treated CLL. Study-level background: Partial responders about 25, complete 2; roughly 12 progressed and some 14 stayed in remission by median about 6 years.

The CDR3 runs 13 residues. The germline V and J ends were trimmed by 10 bases and 1 base, with 13 bases remaining between them. Germline V lookup: CDR1 SGHTA, CDR2 FQGNSA. Using immunoSEQ multiplex PCR, the repertoire was profiled, and TCRdb retains in-frame clones only, with some absent. The table has around 140,000 clones, around 82% seen once. This chain links TRBV7-2 with TRBJ2-5; maybe TRBD1 (6 bases). The sequence was collected from a human donor with chronic lymphocytic leukemia. The sequences come from PBMCs, collected after 36 months of ibrutinib treatment. The CDR3 bases are TGTGCCACAGCAGGGGTTCGCCAAGAGACCCAGTACTTC. The encoded protein is CATAGVRQETQYF.